These T cell receptor beta chains were read from a single sample in a study of blood T cells in healthy people across ages. TCRdb re-analysed the 5' RACE reads in MiXCR, keeping a single row per CDR3 protein. The sample has roughly 1,500,000 distinct CDR3 sequences, about 31% seen once. The sequenced sample consisted of blood. All receptors come from a woman under 40 in good health. Both conserved end residues are part of each CDR3. The order of the fields is clone size, J gene, V gene, D gene, CDR3 DNA, CDR3 protein. The D gene is left open where the match is weak. Size values are once, few and many counts, or a class for expanded clones, and some rows have none.

>NA|TRBJ2-7|TRBV4-2|TRBD2
TGTGCCAGCAGCTCTACCCGGACTAGCGGGAGGGGGCACCTGAAAGAGCAGTACTTC
CASSSTRTSGRGHLKEQYF
>NA|TRBJ1-2|TRBV6-1|NA
TGTGCCATCCCAGACACCTACTATGGCTACACCTTC
CAIPDTYYGYTF
>few|TRBJ1-2|TRBV7-3|NA
TGTGCCAGCAGCCGAGCCCCGGAGGATGGCTACACCTTC
CASSRAPEDGYTF
>NA|TRBJ2-1|TRBV7-9|TRBD2
TGTGCCAGCAGCTTCCCTCCTGGGGGGGAGCGCTACAATGAGCAGTTCTTC
CASSFPPGGERYNEQFF
>NA|TRBJ2-5|TRBV7-2|TRBD2
TGTGCCAGCAGTCTCATGATAGCGGGGGCGCAAGAGACCCGGTACTTC
CASSLMIAGAQETRYF
>NA|TRBJ2-5|TRBV2|NA
TGTGCCAGCAGTGGGGCCTGGGCCCCTCAAGAGACCCAGTACTTC
CASSGAWAPQETQYF
>few|TRBJ1-4|TRBV20-1|TRBD1
TGCAGTGTTATCACGGGACAGCGAAATGAAAAACTGTTTTTT
CSVITGQRNEKLFF
>NA|TRBJ2-7|TRBV2|TRBD1
TGTGCCAGCGCCGGGACAGGGGGAGGTGAGCAGTACTTC
CASAGTGGGEQYF
>once|TRBJ2-3|TRBV12-3/TRBV12-4|NA
TGTGCCAGCAGTTTCAGAGTGAGGGCGGATGTGCAGTATTTT
CASSFRVRADVQYF
>once|TRBJ1-1|TRBV5-1|NA
TGCGCCAGCAGTCAGCGATCGAACACTGAAGCTTTCTTT
CASSQRSNTEAFF
>few|TRBJ2-3|TRBV4-1|NA
TGCGCCAGCAGCCACCTTCCGGGGGGCCTAGTGGGGTCAGATACGCAGTATTTT
CASSHLPGGLVGSDTQYF
>once|TRBJ1-1|TRBV6-5|NA
TGTGCCAGCAGTTACTCGATCAACAGAAACACTGAAGCTTTCTTT
CASSYSINRNTEAFF
>NA|TRBJ2-5|TRBV5-1|NA
TGCGCCAGCAGCTTGAATCCGAGTGGGTCTGGAGAGACCCAGTACTTC
CASSLNPSGSGETQYF
>NA|TRBJ1-1|TRBV7-2|NA
TGTGCCAGCAGCCCCGGGACGGTGAGAAATGAAGCTTTCTTT
CASSPGTVRNEAFF
>NA|TRBJ2-1|TRBV4-1|TRBD2
TGCGCCAGCAGCCAAGAAATCCTCATGCGGGGGGGCTACAATGAGCAGTTCTTC
CASSQEILMRGGYNEQFF
>many|TRBJ2-5|TRBV7-9|NA
TGTGCCAGCAGATTTCTGAGGGGTGAGACCCAGTACTTC
CASRFLRGETQYF
>NA|TRBJ2-7|TRBV27|NA
TGTGCCAACAGTTTCGGGCCACGGGGGTACGAGCAGTACTTC
CANSFGPRGYEQYF
>NA|TRBJ2-3|TRBV10-3|TRBD1
TGTGCCATCAGTGGCCCGGGACAGATCACAGATACGCAGTATTTT
CAISGPGQITDTQYF
>few|TRBJ1-2|TRBV7-2|NA
TGTGCCAGCAGCCCCCTTGCGGCAAAAGCTAACTATGGCTACACCTTC
CASSPLAAKANYGYTF
>NA|TRBJ2-3|TRBV5-1|NA
TGCGCCAGCAGCTTTAGCGGATCTGGGGGAGGTACGCAGTATTTT
CASSFSGSGGGTQYF
>few|TRBJ1-2|TRBV6-6|NA
TGTGCCAGCAGTGGGATTAACTATGGCTACACCTTC
CASSGINYGYTF
>few|TRBJ2-5|TRBV7-2|NA
TGTGCCAGCAGCTTAGGCCCCCTAGCGCACCAAGAGACCCAGTACTTC
CASSLGPLAHQETQYF